The TCR beta chain described here comes from a study of T cell responses to AZD1222 COVID-19 vaccine. Whole-study results and caveats: Along spike, vaccine-associated CD4 TCRs were found throughout, with dominance at 160-218 and 743-854. A reported finding is that nearly half of spike-specific TCRs target unmutated variant regions.

Measured with immunoSEQ multiplex PCR; TCRdb has only the in-frame clones, and not every one. This sample has 180,000 or so clones; around 89% occur once, and the top ten carry approximately 4.2%. A note on this clone: Its antigen is currently unknown.

This CDR3 contains 16 residues. Germline V lookup: CDR1 LNHDA, CDR2 SQIVND (reference sequence). Trimming left V 7 bases short and J 4 bases short, with 22 bases between. The sample here was peripheral blood, taken 28 days after the second dose of the MenACWY control vaccine. The chain joins TRBV19 to TRBJ1-2; tentatively, D is TRBD1 (5 bases). The origin of this receptor is an adult who received the MenACWY meningococcal vaccine as a control. The CDR3 nucleotides read TGTGCCAGTACCTCAACCTGGGGCACCTTGGGCTATGGCTACACCTTC. Translated, it gives CASTSTWGTLGYGYTF.